This T cell receptor (beta chain) was sequenced in a study of blood T cells in healthy people across ages. Study-wide findings and caveats: Compared with aged donors, long-lived donors showed fewer expanded clones, suggesting selection.

Through a sample-barcoded 5' primer and a J-beta primer mix, a second PCR was run for 7 to 11 cycles. Every cDNA molecule carried a tag from a template-switch adaptor bearing 12 random nucleotides. TCRdb recomputed calls from the 5' RACE reads with MiXCR, one row per CDR3 protein. Of hundreds of thousands of distinct CDR3 sequences in the sample, more than 25% were seen once. For this clonotype: Its specificity is unknown.

Peripheral blood, roughly 11 milliliters per donor, was collected. Isolation per sample recovered at least 6.5 million PBMCs. The CDR3 totals 11 residues. V gave up 4 bases and J gave up 11 bases, with 12 bases separating them. Per germline, CDR1 SGHRS and CDR2 YFSETQ. The clonotype originates from a woman at least 80 years old in good health. The sample taken for sequencing was blood. The chain employs TRBV5-1 and TRBJ1-1; perhaps TRBD1 as D (5 bases). CDR3 nucleotide sequence: TGCGCCAGCAGCCCGGGAGGGGTGGCTTTCTTT. This encodes CASSPGGVAFF.